One and the same sample provided the 4 T cell receptor beta chains below, sequenced in a study of cytotoxic CD8 clonotypes in ibrutinib-treated CLL. Clones were read by immunoSEQ multiplex PCR, and TCRdb kept only the in-frame ones, dropping some. The sample consists of nearly 15,000 clones, roughly two thirds of them appearing once. The material sequenced was PBMCs, taken before ibrutinib treatment. The receptors shown here come from a human donor with chronic lymphocytic leukemia.

The gene calls are TRBV15 and TRBJ1-4, with D uncertain. This CDR3 is built from 15 residues. V lost 3 bases, J lost 6 bases, and 14 bases lay in between. CDR1 LNHNV and CDR2 YYDKDF come from the germline V gene (reference sequence). The CDR3 region has the DNA TGTGCCACCAGCAGGTGGCCGGGGAGAGATGAAAAACTGTTTTTT. It is translated as CATSRWPGRDEKLFF.

The rearrangement joins TRBV6-6 to TRBJ1-2, with D hard to call. Germline-derived CDR1 and CDR2 are MNHNY and SVGAGI (reference sequence). Trimming pared 2 bases from V and 6 bases from J, leaving 7 bases between. CDR3 size: 12 residues. The CDR3 sequence is CASSYAGNGYTF. The CDR3 DNA is TGTGCCAGCAGTTACGCCGGGAATGGCTACACCTTC.

This clone was detected only once. The chain joins TRBV5-1 to TRBJ2-5; 11 nucleotides match TRBD2. V lost 1 base and J lost 5; bases outside the gene matches: 7. The CDR3 has 16 residues. Germline V gene sequence: CDR1 SGHRS, CDR2 YFSETQ. Written as DNA, the CDR3 is TGCGCCAGCAGCTTGAGGCTAGCGGGAGGTAGGGAGACCCAGTACTTC. Residues: CASSLRLAGGRETQYF.

CDR3: CASSLKPGQGGKYEQYF. In DNA, the CDR3 is TGCGCCAGCAGCTTGAAACCAGGACAGGGAGGAAAGTACGAGCAGTACTTC. The chain carries TRBV5-1 and TRBJ2-7; TRBD1 aligns across 8 bases. Germline V lookup: CDR1 SGHRS, CDR2 YFSETQ. With 1 base clipped from V and 4 bases from J, the junction kept 13 bases outside the gene matches. The length of the CDR3 is 17 residues. Full variable domain (outside the CDR3, taken from reference TRBV5-1 and TRBJ2-7): KAGVTQTPRYLIKTRGQQVTLSCSPISGHRSVSWYQQTPGQGLQFLFEYFSETQRNKGNFPGRFSGRQFSNSRSEMNVSTLELGDSALYLCASSLKPGQGGKYEQYFGPGTRLTVT.